The 28 T cell receptor beta chains below were found in one sample sequenced in a study of blood T cell repertoires in COVID-19. The table came from immunoSEQ multiplex PCR; TCRdb's copy has only in-frame clones and leaves some out. The table lists approximately 320,000 clones, 85% of them singletons. Source material: peripheral blood. These receptors were taken from a human donor in a cohort sampled during active COVID-19.

The chain combines TRBV5-8 with TRBJ2-1, with D tentatively TRBD1 (5 bases). Per germline, CDR1 SGHTS and CDR2 YDEGEE. This CDR3 comprises 18 residues. The V end lost 2 bases, the J end lost 5 bases, and 23 bases lay between the germline ends. This CDR3 reads CASSFSHSRQGSHNEQFF. CDR3 DNA: TGTGCCAGCAGCTTCAGTCATTCTCGGCAGGGTAGCCACAATGAGCAGTTCTTC.

The chain has TRBV24-1 and TRBJ1-1; no firm D call. Germline values: CDR1 KGHDR, CDR2 SFDVKD. The ends were cut back, 4 bases at V and 11 bases at J, with 10 bases in the middle. The CDR3 sequence is 11 residues long. CDR3 protein: CATSDRSRAFF. For the CDR3, the DNA is TGTGCCACCAGTGACCGATCTAGGGCTTTCTTT.

The chain couples TRBV7-3 to TRBJ2-3; D is undetermined. Germline V lookup: CDR1 SGHTA, CDR2 FQGTGA. Trimming stripped 2 bases from V and 4 bases from J, with 10 bases between. The CDR3 runs to 14 residues. DNA for the CDR3: TGTGCCAGCAGCTTAGAGCCCCTGGCAGATACGCAGTATTTT. Its translation is CASSLEPLADTQYF.

This clone was observed once. This chain uses TRBV2 with TRBJ1-1; no clear D. The CDR3 is 12 residues long. CDR1 and CDR2 (germline): SNHLY, FYNNEI. Trimming left V 6 bases short and J 6 bases short, with 11 bases between. The CDR3 DNA is TGTGCCAGCAGAACAGAATTACCTGAAGCTTTCTTT. It is translated as CASRTELPEAFF.

CDR3 amino acids: CATTHTGNNEQFF. The CDR3 DNA is TGTGCCACCACCCACACAGGGAACAATGAGCAGTTCTTC. V is TRBV24-1 and J is TRBJ2-1; D possibly corresponds to TRBD1 (6 bases). This CDR3 is built from 13 residues. Germline V gene lookup returns CDR1 KGHDR and CDR2 SFDVKD. The ends were cut back, 8 bases at V and 5 bases at J, with 12 bases in the middle.

Worth noting for this clone: This sample includes further DNA sequences coding for the same CDR3. The chain links TRBV5-1 to TRBJ1-1; a possible D gene is TRBD1 (5 bases). Germline V gene sequence: CDR1 SGHRS, CDR2 YFSETQ. V lost 4 bases to trimming and J lost 0 bases, with 7 bases between them. This CDR3 is 13 amino acids long. The CDR3 DNA reads as TGCGCCAGCAGCCTAGGGGTGAACACTGAAGCTTTCTTT. Encoded protein: CASSLGVNTEAFF. The full variable domain, in which reference TRBV5-1 and TRBJ1-1 provide the parts outside the CDR3, is KAGVTQTPRYLIKTRGQQVTLSCSPISGHRSVSWYQQTPGQGLQFLFEYFSETQRNKGNFPGRFSGRQFSNSRSEMNVSTLELGDSALYLCASSLGVNTEAFFGQGTRLTVV.

The rearrangement uses TRBV11-2 and TRBJ2-1; the match to TRBD2 covers 14 bases. Germline CDR1 reads SGHAT; CDR2 reads FQNNGV. V lost 5 bases to trimming and J lost 9 bases; unmatched junction nucleotides: 9. This CDR3 is built from 16 residues. The CDR3 loop reads CASSATRLAGGPEQFF. CDR3 in DNA: TGTGCCAGCAGCGCCACCAGACTAGCGGGGGGGCCTGAGCAGTTCTTC. The whole variable domain, remainder taken from reference TRBV11-2 and TRBJ2-1, is EAGVAQSPRYKIIEKRQSVAFWCNPISGHATLYWYQQILGQGPKLLIQFQNNGVVDDSQLPKDRFSAERLKGVDSTLKIQPAKLEDSAVYLCASSATRLAGGPEQFFGPGTRLTVL.

This chain links TRBV18 with TRBJ2-7; 10 positions match TRBD2. V was pared by 4 bases and J by 2 bases, with 2 bases of the junction left unmatched. This CDR3 comprises 14 residues. Germline loops: CDR1 KGHSH, CDR2 LQKENI. CDR3 nucleotides: TGTGCCAGCTCACGTAGCGGGGGGACCTACGAGCAGTACTTC. It yields the protein CASSRSGGTYEQYF.

The rearrangement uses TRBV12-5 and TRBJ1-5, with D unclear. This CDR3 is 15 amino acids long. Per the germline V gene, CDR1 is LGHNT and CDR2 is FRNRAP. V was trimmed by 5 bases and J by 2 bases, leaving 13 bases between them. CDR3 DNA sequence: TGTGCTAGTGGTGCCGTCAGGTCCGGCAATCAGCCCCAGCATTTT. This gives the protein CASGAVRSGNQPQHF.

This sequence joins TRBV7-3 and TRBJ1-1; 7 bases agree with TRBD1. This CDR3 region has 14 residues. CDR1 and CDR2 (germline): SGHTA, FQGTGA. V was pared by 2 bases and J by 3 bases, with 3 bases of the junction left unmatched. The DNA of the CDR3 is TGTGCCAGCAGCTTACTTGGGACAGACACTGAAGCTTTCTTT. Its protein is CASSLLGTDTEAFF.

This clone has just one count. The V gene is TRBV7-2, the J gene TRBJ1-5, with a tentative D call TRBD1 (5 bases). Trimming took 5 bases from V and 0 from J, leaving 14 bases between them. Looked up from germline, CDR1 is SGHTA and CDR2 is FQGNSA. There are 16 residues in the CDR3. CDR3 region: CASSKTPRDSNQPQHF. In DNA, the CDR3 is TGTGCCAGCAGCAAAACCCCCAGGGATAGCAATCAGCCCCAGCATTTT.

The V call is TRBV6-5, the J call TRBJ1-6, with no clear D. CDR3 length: 13 residues. Trimming stripped 7 bases from V and 6 bases from J, with 10 bases between. Germline V CDR1 and CDR2: MNHEY, SVGAGI. This chain's CDR3 is CASTGILNSPLHF. CDR3 nucleotides: TGTGCCAGCACCGGGATCCTTAATTCACCCCTCCACTTT.

There are a few counts of this clone. This CDR3 is also generated by other DNA sequences in the sample. J is TRBJ2-7 and V is TRBV6-5; 10 nucleotides match TRBD1. V trimming: 2 bases; J trimming: 4 bases; junction bases outside the gene matches: 2. The CDR3 length is 14 residues. The germline V gene encodes CDR1 MNHEY and CDR2 SVGAGI. The CDR3 is CASSYRDRGYEQYF. The CDR3 DNA follows: TGTGCCAGCAGTTACCGGGACAGGGGTTACGAGCAGTACTTC.

The chain couples TRBV18 to TRBJ1-1; no definite D call. Germline lookup yields CDR1 KGHSH and CDR2 LQKENI. V lost 3 bases, J lost 4 bases, and 15 bases lay in between. There are 15 residues in the CDR3. CDR3: CASSPWRAGGTEAFF. The CDR3 DNA reads TGTGCCAGCTCACCTTGGCGGGCTGGCGGCACTGAAGCTTTCTTT.

The V and J genes are TRBV12-3 or TRBV12-4 and TRBJ1-1; D is uncertain. The CDR3 runs 13 residues. The V end was cut by 3 bases, the J end by 10 bases, with 15 bases between. The CDR3 DNA follows: TGTGCCAGCAGTTTTATGGCAGGCTCGAGAGCTTTCTTT. It is translated as CASSFMAGSRAFF.

The chain carries TRBV10-3 and TRBJ1-1; maybe TRBD1 (5 bases). The CDR3 has 13 amino acids. Per the germline V gene, CDR1 is ENHRY and CDR2 is SYGVKD. V gave up 7 bases and J gave up 3 bases, with 12 bases separating them. Here the CDR3 reads CAIKEGRDTEAFF. The CDR3 region has the DNA TGTGCCATCAAGGAGGGGAGGGACACTGAAGCTTTCTTT.

Concerning this clone: This may stem from a read error, because a much larger clone lies one nucleotide away. The chain combines TRBV7-9 with TRBJ1-6; 8 bases agree with TRBD1. Losses at the gene ends were 3 bases for V and 7 bases for J; bases not matched to a gene: 2. The CDR3 is made up of 14 amino acids. Germline CDR1 SEHNR, CDR2 FQNEAQ (reference sequence). This CDR3 reads CASSFTGGNSPLHF. The CDR3 nucleotides read TGTGCCAGCAGCTTTACAGGGGGAAATTCACCCCTCCACTTT.

The chain uses TRBV18 and TRBJ2-7; the match to TRBD1 covers 9 bases. CDR1 and CDR2 from the germline V gene are KGHSH and LQKENI. The V gene end was trimmed by 6 bases and the J gene end by 2 bases; junction bases not matched to a gene: 20. The CDR3 sequence is 19 residues long. Written as DNA, the CDR3 is TGTGCCAGCTCGCTGAGAAGCGGGACAGGGAATTTATTCCCCTACGAGCAGTACTTC. Protein product: CASSLRSGTGNLFPYEQYF.

The chain recombines TRBV3-1 (or the pseudogene TRBV3-2) with TRBJ2-5; 7 bases match TRBD1. Germline loops: CDR1 LGHDT, CDR2 YNNKEL (reference sequence). The V gene end was trimmed by 4 bases and the J gene end by 2 bases; junction bases not matched to a gene: 4. CDR3 size: 14 residues. The CDR3 DNA reads TGTGCCAGCAGCCCGAACAGGGGTCAAGAGACCCAGTACTTC. It encodes CASSPNRGQETQYF.

The rearrangement joins TRBV19 to TRBJ1-1; TRBD1 might be the D (5 bases). The germline gives CDR1 LNHDA, CDR2 SQIVND (reference sequence). V was pared by 3 bases and J by 4 bases, with 9 bases between. There are 13 residues in the CDR3. The CDR3 region is CASSIRQTTEAFF. DNA of the CDR3: TGTGCCAGTAGTATCCGACAGACCACTGAAGCTTTCTTT.

The chain has TRBV3-1 (or the pseudogene TRBV3-2) and TRBJ1-6; D may be TRBD1 (5 bases). Germline values: CDR1 LGHDT, CDR2 YNNKEL (reference sequence). CDR3 length equals 15 residues. V lost 0 bases and J lost 7, with 10 bases in between. The CDR3 DNA is TGTGCCAGCAGCCAAGAAGGGGCAAGGAATTCACCCCTCCACTTT. Its protein product is CASSQEGARNSPLHF.

J is TRBJ2-7 and V is TRBV6-5; the match to TRBD1 covers 7 bases. The J segment lost 3 bases and the V segment lost 6 bases, leaving 11 bases of the junction unmatched. Germline V CDR1 and CDR2: MNHEY, SVGAGI. The CDR3 is 15 residues long. The CDR3 is CASRRQGLLGYEQYF. CDR3 DNA sequence: TGTGCCAGCAGGCGACAGGGTCTCTTGGGCTACGAGCAGTACTTC.

V gene TRBV6-5 combines with J gene TRBJ1-5; no clear D. CDR1 is MNHEY and CDR2 is SVGAGI in the germline V gene. V lost 6 bases to trimming and J lost 7 bases, with 10 bases between them. The CDR3 sequence is 12 residues long. The CDR3 loop is CASSALGQPQHF. In nucleotides, the CDR3 is TGTGCCAGCAGCGCCCTTGGCCAGCCCCAGCATTTT.

V and J are TRBV5-1 and TRBJ2-3; 12 bases fit TRBD2. This CDR3 is 16 amino acids long. The V segment lost 4 bases and the J segment 1 base; nucleotides outside the gene matches: 4. Per germline, CDR1 SGHRS and CDR2 YFSETQ. In DNA form, the CDR3 reads TGCGCCAGCAGCCAACCTAGCGGGGGGGGCACAGATACGCAGTATTTT. Translated, it gives CASSQPSGGGTDTQYF.

The genes are TRBV27 and TRBJ2-1, with TRBD2 as a possible D gene (6 bases). With 5 bases removed from V and 6 bases from J, the gap between germline ends came to 17 bases. The germline gives CDR1 MNHEY, CDR2 SMNVEV (reference sequence). This CDR3 comprises 15 residues. CDR3 region: CASSLLGGALNEQFF. CDR3 DNA: TGTGCCAGCAGTCTTCTCGGCGGGGCGCTCAATGAGCAGTTCTTC.

The rearrangement links TRBV11-2 to TRBJ1-1; D not resolved. Trimming left V 6 bases short and J 0 bases short, with 11 bases between. This CDR3 has 14 amino acids. Germline CDR1 is SGHAT and CDR2 is FQNNGV. DNA for the CDR3: TGTGCCAGCAGACAAGCGGTAATGAACACTGAAGCTTTCTTT. Encoded protein: CASRQAVMNTEAFF.

The V call is TRBV7-9, the J call TRBJ1-2; possible D gene TRBD1, 5 bases. CDR3 length: 13 residues. V was cut by 3 bases and J by 7 bases, with 12 bases left in between. Germline CDR1 reads SEHNR; CDR2 reads FQNEAQ (reference sequence). This CDR3 is CASSFGGTGGYTF. The CDR3 DNA reads TGTGCCAGCAGCTTTGGGGGGACGGGTGGCTACACCTTC.

The chain links TRBV7-9 to TRBJ2-7; D is uncertain. There are 16 residues in the CDR3. V was trimmed by 5 bases and J by 2 bases, leaving 19 bases between them. Germline V gene data show CDR1 as SEHNR and CDR2 as FQNEAQ (reference sequence). CDR3 in amino acids: CASSGRGPQLPYEQYF. The CDR3 DNA reads as TGTGCCAGCAGCGGCCGCGGCCCCCAGCTGCCCTACGAGCAGTACTTC.